This TCR beta chain derives from a study of patients and donors after allogeneic stem cell transplantation. One entry per CDR3 protein results from TCRdb running MiXCR on the RT-PCR reads. Here the sample spans roughly 940,000 distinct CDR3 sequences, roughly 17% being singletons. This clonotype was observed a few times. The germline gives CDR1 SQVTM, CDR2 ANQGSEA. This CDR3 contains 13 residues. The V gene lost 7 bases and the J gene lost 0 bases, with 13 bases spanning the gap. The source is a human donor who was either an allogeneic HSCT recipient or a stem cell or donor lymphocyte infusion donor (not recorded which). It is not recorded whose cells these are; they may come from a transplant donor. The material sequenced was blood, either unsorted or a sorted T cell fraction (not recorded which). This chain links TRBV29-1 with TRBJ2-7; TRBD1 or TRBD2 may be the D gene (5 bases each). The CDR3 loop reads CSGRDGRSYEQYF. The CDR3 DNA reads TGCAGCGGCCGGGACGGACGCTCCTACGAGCAGTACTTC.